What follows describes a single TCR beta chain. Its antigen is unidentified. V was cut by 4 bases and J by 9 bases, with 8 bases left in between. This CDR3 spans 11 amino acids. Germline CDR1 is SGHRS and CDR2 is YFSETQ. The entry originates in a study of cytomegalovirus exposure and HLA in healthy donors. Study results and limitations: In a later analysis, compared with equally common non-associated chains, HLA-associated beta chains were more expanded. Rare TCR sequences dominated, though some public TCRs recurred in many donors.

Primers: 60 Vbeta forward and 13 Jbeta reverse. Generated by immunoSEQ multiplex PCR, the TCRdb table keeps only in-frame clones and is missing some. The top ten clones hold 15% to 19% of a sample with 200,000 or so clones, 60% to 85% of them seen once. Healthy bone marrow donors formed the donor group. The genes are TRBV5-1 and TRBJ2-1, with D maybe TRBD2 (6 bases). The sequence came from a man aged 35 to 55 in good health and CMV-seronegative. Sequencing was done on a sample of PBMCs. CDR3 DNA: TGCGCCAGCAGCCTTAGCGGTGAGCAGTTCTTC. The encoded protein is CASSLSGEQFF.